The rows below give T cell receptor beta chains drawn from one sample of a study of T cells in Graves' hyperthyroidism and ophthalmopathy. TCRdb re-called the multiplex PCR reads with MiXCR, one entry per CDR3 protein. Of roughly 290,000 distinct CDR3 sequences detected, approximately 13% appear once; the ten largest clones hold 7.9%. The sequencing input was blood. The source is a woman between 40 and 55 years old with Graves' hyperthyroidism. CDR3s include the opening cysteine and the closing phenylalanine or tryptophan. D genes are given only for firm matches. Size is stated for part of the rows, as once, few or many counts, or as a class when the clone is expanded.

>TRBJ1-2|TRBV11-2|many|NA
CASSLDPTSAYGYTF
TGTGCCAGCAGCTTAGATCCCACGTCGGCCTACGGCTACACCTTC
>TRBJ2-6|TRBV6-1|many|NA
CASSEGTGANVLTF
TGTGCCAGCAGTGAAGGGACTGGGGCCAACGTCCTGACTTTC
>TRBJ1-4|TRBV2|many|NA
CASRKGVSNEKLFF
TGTGCCAGCAGGAAGGGGGTCTCTAATGAAAAACTGTTTTTT
>TRBJ2-7|TRBV6-1|many|TRBD2
CASSEVGLARQYEQYF
TGTGCCAGCAGTGAAGTGGGACTAGCGCGGCAGTACGAGCAGTACTTC
>TRBJ2-6|TRBV11-1|many|NA
CASSHPTDSGANVLTF
TGTGCCAGCAGCCACCCAACTGACTCTGGGGCCAACGTCCTGACTTTC
>TRBJ2-7|TRBV6-1|many|TRBD2
CASSYPGRDEQYF
TGTGCCAGCAGTTATCCAGGGAGGGACGAGCAGTACTTC
>TRBJ2-7|TRBV12-3/TRBV12-4|many|TRBD1
CASSFRTGKNEQYF
TGTGCCAGCAGTTTCCGGACAGGGAAAAACGAGCAGTACTTC
>TRBJ2-1|TRBV20-1|few|TRBD2
CSARDMSGSQDEQFF
TGCAGTGCTAGAGATATGAGCGGGAGTCAGGACGAGCAGTTCTTC
>TRBJ2-3|TRBV28|many|NA
CASSSSPLDGTDTQYF
TGTGCCAGCAGTTCCAGTCCCTTGGACGGCACAGATACGCAGTATTTT
>TRBJ2-7|TRBV7-2|many|TRBD2
CASSPRDSGRPYEQYF
TGTGCCAGCAGCCCCCGGGATAGCGGGAGACCCTACGAGCAGTACTTC
>TRBJ1-2|TRBV28|many|TRBD1
CASSRGTGALYGYTF
TGTGCCAGCAGCCGAGGGACAGGGGCCCTCTATGGCTACACCTTC
>TRBJ2-2|TRBV5-8|few|TRBD2
CASSLGASGTGELFF
TGTGCCAGCAGCTTGGGAGCTAGCGGCACCGGGGAGCTGTTTTTT
>TRBJ2-7|TRBV18|many|NA
CASSPGISYEQYF
TGTGCCAGCAGTCCGGGAATTTCCTACGAGCAGTACTTC
>TRBJ2-2|TRBV6-1|few|TRBD1
CASRGTGADTGELFF
TGTGCCAGCAGGGGGACAGGGGCGGACACCGGGGAGCTGTTTTTT
>TRBJ1-1|TRBV19|many|NA
CASSISSAFRAFF
TGTGCCAGTAGTATAAGTAGTGCATTTAGAGCTTTCTTT
>TRBJ2-1|TRBV18|many|TRBD2
CASSPSGTANEQFF
TGTGCCAGCTCACCTAGCGGGACCGCTAATGAGCAGTTCTTC
>TRBJ2-7|TRBV5-8|many|NA
CASSLGGTNYEQYF
TGTGCCAGCAGCTTGGGCGGGACGAACTACGAGCAGTACTTC
>TRBJ2-3|TRBV28|many|NA
CASSPPLLTTDTQYF
TGTGCCAGCAGTCCTCCTCTCCTAACCACAGATACGCAGTATTTT
>TRBJ2-5|TRBV24-1|many|NA
CATSALGGLQETQYF
TGTGCCACCAGTGCCCTGGGGGGCCTGCAAGAGACCCAGTACTTC
>TRBJ1-1|TRBV2|many|NA
CASSPIGGALTEAFF
TGTGCCAGCAGCCCCATCGGGGGGGCTCTCACTGAAGCTTTCTTT
>TRBJ1-5|TRBV6-1|many|TRBD1
CASCRGPNQPQHF
TGTGCCAGCTGCAGGGGGCCGAATCAGCCCCAGCATTTT
>TRBJ1-6|TRBV27|NA|NA
CASSFDGTVNSPLHF
TGTGCCAGCAGTTTTGACGGGACTGTTAATTCACCCCTCCACTTT
>TRBJ2-5|TRBV5-6|many|NA
CASSKQVQETQYF
TGTGCCAGCAGCAAGCAGGTCCAGGAGACCCAGTACTTC
>TRBJ1-3|TRBV7-9|few|NA
CASSLGVGNSGNTIYF
TGTGCCAGCAGCTTGGGGGTAGGGAACTCTGGAAACACCATATATTTT
>TRBJ1-1|TRBV6-1|many|NA
CASSGRVFGTEAFF
TGTGCCAGCAGTGGCAGGGTATTCGGCACTGAAGCTTTCTTT
>TRBJ2-4|TRBV5-8|once|TRBD2
CASSLAGASNIQYF
TGTGCCAGCAGCTTAGCGGGGGCCTCAAACATTCAGTACTTC
>TRBJ2-3|TRBV9|many|NA
CASSPSGGRDTQYF
TGTGCCAGCAGCCCTTCTGGGGGTAGGGATACGCAGTATTTT
>TRBJ2-3|TRBV2|many|NA
CASTDPQGSTDTQYF
TGTGCCAGCACTGATCCACAGGGTAGCACAGATACGCAGTATTTT
>TRBJ2-5|TRBV24-1|few|TRBD2
CATSAGGRETQYF
TGTGCCACCAGTGCGGGGGGGCGCGAGACCCAGTACTTC
>TRBJ1-2|TRBV10-3|many|NA
CAISDGGRSGGYTF
TGTGCCATCAGTGATGGGGGGCGATCGGGCGGCTACACCTTC
>TRBJ2-3|TRBV2|NA|NA
CASSEVFRTSLEYF
TGTGCCAGCAGTGAGGTGTTCAGGACCTCACTAGAGTATTTT
>TRBJ2-1|TRBV10-1|few|TRBD2
CASSETSAILDEQFF
TGCGCCAGCAGTGAGACTAGCGCTATATTGGATGAGCAGTTCTTC
>TRBJ2-7|TRBV5-6|few|NA
CASSFIATPYEQYF
TGTGCCAGCAGCTTTATAGCGACTCCCTACGAGCAGTACTTC
>TRBJ1-5|TRBV6-1|many|NA
CASSDSYQPQHF
TGTGCCAGCAGCGACAGTTATCAGCCCCAGCATTTT
>TRBJ1-4|TRBV15|few|TRBD1
CATSIRRGPANEKLFF
TGTGCCACCAGCATCAGGAGGGGGCCGGCTAATGAAAAACTGTTTTTT
>TRBJ2-7|TRBV3-1|NA|NA
CASSYSPPGRYEQYF
TGTGCCAGCAGTTACAGTCCTCCGGGGCGCTACGAGCAGTACTTC
>TRBJ1-4|TRBV19|NA|TRBD1
CASSADRGTNEKLFF
TGTGCCAGTAGTGCGGACAGGGGAACTAATGAAAAACTGTTTTTT
>TRBJ2-1|TRBV18|NA|TRBD2
CASSPTSGRNEQFF
TGTGCCAGCTCCCCGACTAGCGGGAGGAATGAGCAGTTCTTC
>TRBJ2-7|TRBV18|few|NA
CASSQTSLLGEQYF
TGTGCCAGCTCCCAAACATCCTTATTAGGCGAGCAGTACTTC
>TRBJ2-3|TRBV6-2/TRBV6-3|many|NA
CASSYRGDTQYF
TGTGCCAGCAGTTACCGGGGAGATACGCAGTATTTT
>TRBJ2-1|TRBV29-1|many|TRBD2
CSVAELAGVPFGYEQFF
TGCAGCGTCGCGGAGCTAGCGGGAGTTCCCTTCGGCTATGAGCAGTTCTTC
>TRBJ2-7|TRBV5-1|many|NA
CASSLRTEGSYEQYF
TGCGCCAGCAGCTTGCGGACAGAAGGATCCTACGAGCAGTACTTC